A single sample gave rise to the 27 T cell receptor beta chains below, sequenced in a study of PD-1 blockade in mismatch repair-deficient tumors. Assay: immunoSEQ multiplex PCR; the TCRdb copy retains only in-frame clones and omits some. The sample has around 18,000 clones; approximately 87% are singletons. Material: PBMCs, obtained less than 25 weeks after starting pembrolizumab. The receptors originated from an adult with mismatch repair-deficient cancer.

This chain connects TRBV5-1 to TRBJ2-5, with D maybe TRBD2 (6 bases). Trimming cost V 3 bases and J 4 bases, with 10 bases left between them. This CDR3 spans 13 amino acids. In germline, CDR1 is SGHRS, CDR2 YFSETQ. The CDR3 DNA is TGCGCCAGCAGCTCTGGAGGGTCAGAGACCCAGTACTTC. Amino acid sequence: CASSSGGSETQYF. Full variable domain (rest looked up from reference TRBV5-1 and TRBJ2-5): KAGVTQTPRYLIKTRGQQVTLSCSPISGHRSVSWYQQTPGQGLQFLFEYFSETQRNKGNFPGRFSGRQFSNSRSEMNVSTLELGDSALYLCASSSGGSETQYFGPGTRLLVL.

V is TRBV19 and J is TRBJ1-2; TRBD1 agrees at 9 bases. Germline-derived CDR1 and CDR2 are LNHDA and SQIVND (reference sequence). V lost 6 bases to trimming and J lost 8 bases; unmatched junction nucleotides: 1. The CDR3 is 11 amino acids. CDR3 in DNA: TGTGCCAGTAGCACAGGGGGCGGCTACACCTTC. It specifies CASSTGGGYTF.

The chain combines TRBV2 with TRBJ1-2; the match to TRBD1 covers 8 bases. The CDR3 has 14 residues. The germline CDR1 and CDR2 sequences are SNHLY and FYNNEI. Unmatched junction bases numbered 13, after V lost 11 bases and J lost 5 bases. CDR3 loop: CASIETGAGYGYTF. CDR3 DNA sequence: TGTGCCTCTATTGAGACAGGGGCCGGGTATGGCTACACCTTC.

CDR3 in DNA: TGTGCCAGCAGCTTAGGGACTAGCGGGAGCGATGAGCAGTTCTTC. Translation: CASSLGTSGSDEQFF. The rearrangement links TRBV7-3 to TRBJ2-1; 14 bases match TRBD2. Losses at the gene ends were 2 bases for V and 8 bases for J; bases not matched to a gene: 2. Germline loops: CDR1 SGHTA, CDR2 FQGTGA. There are 15 residues in the CDR3.

This clone was observed a single time. The chain is built from TRBV7-8 and TRBJ2-6; 7 bases match TRBD2. Germline V lookup: CDR1 SGHVS, CDR2 FQNEAQ. Trimming removed 5 bases from V and 1 base from J; junction bases left unmatched: 5. The CDR3 has 16 amino acids. CDR3 DNA: TGTGCCAGCAGCCAGGGAGGGCAATCTGGGGCCAACGTCCTGACTTTC. Amino acids: CASSQGGQSGANVLTF. Variable domain in full (rest from reference TRBV7-8 and TRBJ2-6): GAGVSQSPRYKVAKRGQDVALRCDPISGHVSLFWYQQALGQGPEFLTYFQNEAQLDKSGLPSDRFFAERPEGSVSTLKIQRTQQEDSAVYLCASSQGGQSGANVLTFGAGSRLTVL.

The rearrangement uses TRBV5-8 and TRBJ1-2; 7 bases are a match to TRBD1. This CDR3 is 13 amino acids long. The J segment lost 7 bases and the V segment lost 4 bases, leaving 7 bases of the junction unmatched. Germline CDR1 SGHTS, CDR2 YDEGEE. This CDR3 reads CASSPDRVAGYTF. The CDR3 DNA sequence: TGTGCCAGCAGCCCTGACAGGGTTGCTGGCTACACCTTC.

V usage is TRBV7-3 and J usage is TRBJ2-2; TRBD2 agrees at 7 bases. With 1 base clipped from V and 5 bases from J, the junction kept 10 bases outside the gene matches. The CDR3 has 17 residues. Germline loops: CDR1 SGHTA, CDR2 FQGTGA. The CDR3 bases are TGTGCCAGCAGCTTAAGTGTTGGAGCGGGAAGAACCGGGGAGCTGTTTTTT. Its translation is CASSLSVGAGRTGELFF.

V usage is TRBV7-9 and J usage is TRBJ1-4; D is ambiguous. The CDR3 spans 13 residues. The ends were cut back, 8 bases at V and 8 bases at J, with 15 bases in the middle. Germline assignment: CDR1 SEHNR and CDR2 FQNEAQ (reference sequence). The DNA for the CDR3 is TGTGCCAGCTCTTTGGAGGGTGGGGAAAAACTGTTTTTT. The encoded protein is CASSLEGGEKLFF.

The V call is TRBV20-1, the J call TRBJ2-5; tentatively, D is TRBD1 (5 bases). Germline CDR1 is DFQATT and CDR2 is SNEGSKA (reference sequence). The CDR3 has 11 residues. The germline V and J ends were trimmed by 5 bases and 7 bases, with 11 bases remaining between them. Written as DNA, the CDR3 is TGCAGTGCTGGTTTTAGGGGGACCCAGTACTTC. Translation: CSAGFRGTQYF.

The genes are TRBV15 and TRBJ2-1, with 7 bases aligning to TRBD2. V lost 7 bases, J lost 0 bases, and 3 bases stayed unmatched. The germline V gene encodes CDR1 LNHNV and CDR2 YYDKDF (reference sequence). This CDR3 is built from 14 residues. CDR3 residues: CATKRGSSYNEQFF. The CDR3 coding sequence is TGTGCCACCAAGCGGGGCAGCTCCTACAATGAGCAGTTCTTC.

This clone was seen a few times. The chain joins TRBV2 to TRBJ2-7, with TRBD2 as a possible D gene (6 bases). The CDR3 length is 19 residues. The V end was cut by 1 base, the J end by 3 bases, with 25 bases between. From germline, CDR1 is SNHLY and CDR2 FYNNEI. In nucleotides, the CDR3 is TGTGCCAGCAGTGAAGTTGGTGACAGCGGAGCCGGGAGTGGCTACGAGCAGTACTTC. Its translation is CASSEVGDSGAGSGYEQYF.

The J gene is TRBJ2-2, the V gene TRBV7-9; weak D call: TRBD2 (5 bases). V was cut by 3 bases and J by 6 bases, with 14 bases left in between. The CDR3 is 15 amino acids. Germline lookup yields CDR1 SEHNR and CDR2 FQNEAQ (reference sequence). In nucleotides, the CDR3 is TGTGCCAGCAGCTTGATGTGGGAGTTGGCCGGGGAGCTGTTTTTT. It translates to CASSLMWELAGELFF.

The J gene is TRBJ2-1, the V gene TRBV7-9; 9 bases agree with TRBD2. This CDR3 region has 15 residues. Per the germline V gene, CDR1 is SEHNR and CDR2 is FQNEAQ (reference sequence). With 4 bases clipped from V and 5 bases from J, the junction kept 6 bases outside the gene matches. The CDR3 region has the DNA TGTGCCAGCAGCTCTCCGGGCGGGGGGGACAATGAGCAGTTCTTC. This sequence encodes CASSSPGGGDNEQFF.

This clone turned up a few times. The rearrangement joins TRBV19 to TRBJ2-1, with 8 nucleotides matching TRBD2. V dropped 5 bases and J dropped 8; count of bases not matched to a gene: 11. Per the germline V gene, CDR1 is LNHDA and CDR2 is SQIVND (reference sequence). CDR3 size: 15 residues. CDR3 sequence (DNA): TGTGCCAGTAGTTGGACTAGCCTGGGGGACGATGAGCAGTTCTTC. Translation: CASSWTSLGDDEQFF. Full variable domain (rest looked up from reference TRBV19 and TRBJ2-1): DGGITQSPKYLFRKEGQNVTLSCEQNLNHDAMYWYRQDPGQGLRLIYYSQIVNDFQKGDIAEGYSVSREKKESFPLTVTSAQKNPTAFYLCASSWTSLGDDEQFFGPGTRLTVL.

This clone has just a few counts. The rearrangement joins TRBV7-3 to TRBJ2-7; 7 bases agree with TRBD2. The CDR3 has 13 amino acids. V was clipped by 2 bases and J by 4 bases; unmatched bases: 2. The V gene's germline CDR1 is SGHTA and CDR2 FQGTGA. DNA for the CDR3: TGTGCCAGCAGCTTAGACGGGAGGTACGAGCAGTACTTC. Its translation: CASSLDGRYEQYF.

The chain joins TRBV27 to TRBJ1-4, with TRBD1 matching 9 bases. Germline V lookup: CDR1 MNHEY, CDR2 SMNVEV (reference sequence). V shed 4 bases and J 7 bases; nucleotides not matched to a gene: 7. The CDR3 sequence is 15 residues long. The CDR3 here is CASSSTGTGTEKLFF. The CDR3 DNA is TGTGCCAGCAGTTCGACCGGGACAGGGACTGAAAAACTGTTTTTT.

The chain joins TRBV28 to TRBJ2-3; D is possibly TRBD2 (5 bases). Germline loops: CDR1 MDHEN, CDR2 SYDVKM. The CDR3 is made up of 13 amino acids. V dropped 3 bases and J dropped 1 base, with 5 bases sitting between them. The CDR3, as DNA: TGTGCCAGCAGTTTCGGGGGCACAGATACGCAGTATTTT. Residues: CASSFGGTDTQYF. Supplemented by reference TRBV28 and TRBJ2-3, the full variable domain reads DVKVTQSSRYLVKRTGEKVFLECVQDMDHENMFWYRQDPGLGLRLIYFSYDVKMKEKGDIPEGYSVSREKKERFSLILESASTNQTSMYLCASSFGGTDTQYFGPGTRLTVL.

The chain recombines TRBV28 with TRBJ1-2; TRBD1 is a possible D gene (6 bases). CDR3 length equals 17 residues. The germline V gene encodes CDR1 MDHEN and CDR2 SYDVKM. The V and J ends lost 1 base and 5 bases respectively, with 20 bases between them. The CDR3 DNA reads TGTGCCAGCAGTTTATTAACTAGGGGGATGCAAGAGTATGGCTACACCTTC. Translating it yields CASSLLTRGMQEYGYTF.

The V call is TRBV13, the J call TRBJ2-7, with 9 bases aligning to TRBD1. V shed 1 base and J 0 bases; nucleotides not matched to a gene: 10. The germline CDR1 and CDR2 sequences are PRHDT and FYEKMQ (reference sequence). This CDR3 comprises 18 residues. The CDR3 protein is CASSLDRGQGPGSYEQYF. The CDR3 coding sequence is TGTGCCAGCAGCTTAGATAGGGGACAGGGCCCAGGCTCCTACGAGCAGTACTTC.

The V and J genes are TRBV9 and TRBJ2-3; D perhaps matches TRBD1 (6 bases). V was cut by 0 bases and J by 0 bases, with 8 bases left in between. In germline, CDR1 is SGDLS, CDR2 YYNGEE. The CDR3 spans 15 residues. CDR3 DNA: TGTGCCAGCAGCGTAGGAGGGGGAAGCACAGATACGCAGTATTTT. Protein: CASSVGGGSTDTQYF.

The rearrangement uses TRBV28 and TRBJ2-7; D call uncertain. The CDR3 is 11 residues long. In germline, CDR1 is MDHEN, CDR2 SYDVKM. V was trimmed by 5 bases and J by 2 bases, leaving 4 bases between them. In DNA form, the CDR3 reads TGTGCCAGCAGTACAACCTACGAGCAGTACTTC. It codes for CASSTTYEQYF. Using reference TRBV28 and TRBJ2-7 for the parts outside the CDR3, the full variable domain is DVKVTQSSRYLVKRTGEKVFLECVQDMDHENMFWYRQDPGLGLRLIYFSYDVKMKEKGDIPEGYSVSREKKERFSLILESASTNQTSMYLCASSTTYEQYFGPGTRLTVT.

The chain carries TRBV7-3 and TRBJ2-3; TRBD1 might be the D (6 bases). The CDR3 has 18 amino acids. The V end lost 4 bases, the J end lost 2 bases, and 22 bases lay between the germline ends. In germline, CDR1 is SGHTA, CDR2 FQGTGA. The CDR3 region has the DNA TGTGCCAGCAGCTCCTTCAGGGGATTGGGGAAATCCACAGATACGCAGTATTTT. Translating gives CASSSFRGLGKSTDTQYF.

This chain connects TRBV11-2 to TRBJ1-2; possibly TRBD1 for D (6 bases). Germline lookup yields CDR1 SGHAT and CDR2 FQNNGV. This CDR3 has 14 residues. V lost 7 bases, J lost 3 bases, and 15 bases lay in between. The CDR3 sequence is CASTALQGDYGYTF. DNA for the CDR3: TGTGCCAGCACCGCCCTACAGGGAGACTATGGCTACACCTTC.

The rearrangement uses TRBV27 and TRBJ2-5, with TRBD1 identical over 8 bases. The germline V gene encodes CDR1 MNHEY and CDR2 SMNVEV (reference sequence). The CDR3 covers 13 residues. Losses at the gene ends were 5 bases for V and 4 bases for J; bases not matched to a gene: 3. The DNA of the CDR3 is TGTGCCAGCAGTCCGGACAGGGCAGAGACCCAGTACTTC. It specifies CASSPDRAETQYF.

The rearrangement uses TRBV19 and TRBJ2-1; 11 bases map to TRBD2. The CDR3 consists of 16 residues. CDR1 is LNHDA, CDR2 SQIVND, per germline (reference sequence). V was pared by 0 bases and J by 5 bases, with 3 bases of the junction left unmatched. Here the CDR3 reads CASSIDRLAGNNEQFF. The CDR3 DNA follows: TGTGCCAGTAGTATAGATCGACTAGCGGGAAACAATGAGCAGTTCTTC. The full variable domain, with the rest looked up from reference TRBV19 and TRBJ2-1, is DGGITQSPKYLFRKEGQNVTLSCEQNLNHDAMYWYRQDPGQGLRLIYYSQIVNDFQKGDIAEGYSVSREKKESFPLTVTSAQKNPTAFYLCASSIDRLAGNNEQFFGPGTRLTVL.

This chain uses TRBV7-9 with TRBJ2-7, with a weak D call TRBD2 (5 bases). This CDR3 has 16 amino acids. Germline-derived CDR1 and CDR2 are SEHNR and FQNEAQ (reference sequence). With 1 base removed from V and 0 bases from J, the gap between germline ends came to 13 bases. The DNA of the CDR3 is TGTGCCAGCAGCTTAGTTATAGCGCGTGGCTCCTACGAGCAGTACTTC. As protein: CASSLVIARGSYEQYF.

This clone appeared once. The CDR3 region has the DNA TGCGCCAGCAGTCATTCAAGGGACTCTATCTACAATGAGCAGTTCTTC. Amino acid sequence: CASSHSRDSIYNEQFF. V and J are TRBV23-1 and TRBJ2-1; D is possibly TRBD2 (6 bases). TRBV23-1 has ORF status, its function being uncertain. The V gene lost 3 bases and the J gene lost 3 bases, with 15 bases spanning the gap. The CDR3 extends over 16 amino acids.